This TCR beta chain was recovered during a study of human T cells and chemical hapten exposure. TCRdb re-derived calls from the RACE reads in MiXCR, one entry per CDR3 protein. The sample carries 75,000 to 90,000 distinct CDR3 sequences, 7.5% to 9.5% recorded once. This clonotype was seen only a few times. Its matching antigen is unknown. Time point here: patch test 1, 2 weeks after DPC sensitization. Treatment described: therapeutic diphenylcyclopropenone sensitization with weekly scalp DPC. Study-level results: Expanded TCRs produced significantly more large CDR3 similarity clusters than controls did.

CDR1 is SGHDN and CDR2 is FVKESK in the germline V gene. The CDR3 contains 16 residues. Trimming cost V 0 bases and J 2 bases, with 11 bases left between them. The source of this sequence is a woman aged 30 to 39 with alopecia areata. Some clones in this sample may be carry-over from other donors' samples. The chain joins TRBV14 to TRBJ2-1; possibly TRBD1 for D (6 bases). Here the sequenced sample was whole blood, taken in connection with sensitization to the hapten diphenylcyclopropenone (DPC). The CDR3 protein is CASSQDNGTPYNEQFF. CDR3 bases: TGTGCCAGCAGCCAAGATAATGGGACACCCTACAATGAGCAGTTCTTC.